This TCR beta chain appears in the sequencing data of a study of monozygotic twins with inflammatory bowel disease. Findings and caveats of the study: The analysis failed to separate different T cell subtypes. IBD patients shared fewer clonotypes with others than healthy twins, especially with disease activity. Part of the variability in patient repertoires may have come from differing immunosuppressive treatments.

Every TCR library drew on approximately 3.5 ug of total RNA. TCRdb reprocessed the 5' RACE reads; each CDR3 protein has one entry and no DNA is given. This sample contains more than 120,000 distinct CDR3 sequences. With regard to this clonotype: Its antigen is as yet unknown.

The CDR3 length is 15 residues. The V gene's germline CDR1 is SGHAT and CDR2 FQNNGV. Sequencing was done on a sample of blood. This chain connects TRBV11-2 to TRBJ2-7; TCRdb's D call, TRBD1, is unchecked because there is no DNA. This sequence originates from a human donor with ulcerative colitis or Crohn's disease, or a healthy co-twin of an affected twin (not recorded which). The CDR3 protein is CASSLGGQGAVEQYF.